What follows describes a single T cell receptor beta chain. In the original analysis: Counts of nucleated cells, estimated from reference gene primer amplification, were obtained. TCRdb's table, derived via immunoSEQ multiplex PCR, lists solely in-frame clones and lacks some. V and J calls and clone size follow that table, whereas D and trimming were derived from the DNA. The sample contains roughly 200,000 clones, about nine tenths of which appear only once. Everyone who took part was 18 to 89 years old, and they came from about two dozen US areas. Cohort allocation depended upon clinical history that participants reported. CDR3 size: 15 residues. Trimming removed 4 bases from V and 4 bases from J; junction bases left unmatched: 0. The germline gives CDR1 SEHNR, CDR2 FQNEAQ (reference sequence). The data are from a study of blood T cell repertoires in COVID-19. Looking at the study overall: The analysed material was cDNA or gDNA that came from T cells, B-cell-depleted T cells, or PBMCs.

The source of this sequence is a woman aged 45-60 years in a cohort exposed to, infected with or recovered from COVID-19 (not recorded which). Sequences were obtained from PBMCs or T cells enriched from blood (not recorded which). The rearrangement links TRBV7-9 to TRBJ2-3, with 15 bases lining up with TRBD2. The CDR3 reads CASSWTSGGADTQYF. The CDR3 DNA follows: TGTGCCAGCAGCTGGACTAGCGGGGGGGCAGATACGCAGTATTTT.